The clone carrying this TCR beta chain was observed once. What it binds is not known. The data were obtained in a study of T-cell memory formation after mild COVID-19. General observations from the study: The SARS-CoV-2 specificity of second-wave clones reaching peak at day 37 remained unverified. A second wave expanding day 15 to 37 was CD4+-biased; contracting clones were balanced. Largely, contracting CD4+ clones fell within CM and EM, and contracting CD8+ clones within EMRA.

Germline lookup yields CDR1 SGHTA and CDR2 FQGNSA. This CDR3 has 12 residues. Trimming removed 4 bases at V and 3 bases at J, with 7 bases between. After 5'RACE with constant-segment primers, TCR alpha and TCR beta cDNA libraries carrying sample barcodes and UMIs were obtained. TCRdb reprocessed the 5' RACE reads via MiXCR and lists one record per CDR3 protein. This table has 4,000 to 5,000 distinct CDR3 sequences, under 45% appearing once. The sequenced material came from PBMCs or a T cell subset sorted from them (not recorded which). The rearrangement joins TRBV7-2 to TRBJ2-7, with D possibly matching TRBD2 (5 bases). This receptor was obtained from an adult who had mild COVID-19 (a few samples of this study predate the infection). Cell type and time point are not known. The CDR3 loop reads CASSSGIYEQYF. The DNA of the CDR3 is TGTGCCAGCAGCTCGGGGATCTACGAGCAGTACTTC.